The clone carrying this T cell receptor beta chain was found many times. Antigen unknown. Time point in this sample: newly diagnosed GD, antithyroid drugs for less than 3 months. The TCR library was made from RNA that had been extracted from PBMCs in TRIzol. Looked up from germline, CDR1 is DFQATT and CDR2 is SNEGSKA (reference sequence). This CDR3 contains 15 residues. V shed 6 bases and J shed 0 bases, with 16 bases lying between them. To make TCR beta libraries, researchers used iRepertoire HTBI primers and Arm-PCR of CDR3 regions. TCRdb itself ran the multiplex PCR reads through MiXCR, one entry per CDR3 protein. The data contain 350,000 to 550,000 distinct CDR3 sequences, just under 15% of them seen just once; the ten biggest clones take up over 15%. This sample is drawn from a study of regulatory T cells in long-lasting Graves disease. Points from the study as a whole: No thyroid tissue was studied; the work used peripheral blood only.

A further study also used this sample, focusing on T cells in Graves' hyperthyroidism and ophthalmopathy.

This sequence originates from a woman in her 30s with Graves disease. The chain couples TRBV20-1 to TRBJ2-3; possibly TRBD1 for D (6 bases). The specimen comprised peripheral blood mononuclear cells (PBMCs), sampled at new diagnosis, from a patient treated with antithyroid drugs. DNA of the CDR3: TGCAGTGCGGGAGATGGTAGGGGGAGCACAGATACGCAGTATTTT. This encodes CSAGDGRGSTDTQYF.